This entry lists 32 T cell receptor beta chains sequenced from one sample in a study of cytomegalovirus exposure and HLA in healthy donors. With 60 Vbeta and 13 Jbeta primers, the PCR was carried out. Clones were sequenced by immunoSEQ multiplex PCR, and TCRdb holds only the in-frame ones, with some missing. This sample yields under 150,000 clones, of which around 85% are seen a single time; roughly 6.7% belongs to the top ten. Sequenced sample: PBMCs. These receptors were taken from a woman aged 30 to 39 in good health and CMV-seropositive.

The CDR3 sequence is CASSYGGTGRYEQYF. CDR3 DNA sequence: TGTGCCAGCAGTTACGGGGGGACAGGGAGGTACGAGCAGTACTTC. The genes are TRBV6-6 and TRBJ2-7; 9 bases match TRBD1. CDR1 MNHNY and CDR2 SVGAGI come from the germline V gene (reference sequence). This CDR3 is built from 15 residues. Trimming at V came to 2 bases and at J to 4 bases, leaving 6 bases not matched to a gene.

This clone was picked up one time. V gene TRBV28 combines with J gene TRBJ1-1, with 10 bases identical to TRBD1. The V segment lost 6 bases and the J segment 5 bases; nucleotides outside the gene matches: 9. This CDR3 region has 15 residues. In germline, CDR1 is MDHEN, CDR2 SYDVKM. The CDR3 loop reads CASSPPGQGWTEAFF. The CDR3, as DNA: TGTGCCAGCAGCCCACCGGGACAGGGGTGGACTGAAGCTTTCTTT.

The chain couples TRBV28 to TRBJ2-7; D unclear. Germline lookup yields CDR1 MDHEN and CDR2 SYDVKM. V lost 5 bases and J 3 bases, leaving 14 bases between the germline ends. CDR3 length: 14 amino acids. Here the CDR3 DNA reads TGTGCCAGCAGTCCGTTGGGCATCCTCTACGAGCAGTACTTC. Encoded protein: CASSPLGILYEQYF.

About this clone: The same CDR3 also results from other DNA sequences found in this sample. The V and J genes are TRBV2 and TRBJ1-4, with D perhaps matching TRBD1 (5 bases). This CDR3 is 13 amino acids long. Germline values: CDR1 SNHLY, CDR2 FYNNEI. DNA of the CDR3: TGTGCTGGGAGGGGAGACTTCAATGAAAAACTGTTTTTT. Translation: CAGRGDFNEKLFF. The full variable domain, rest sourced from reference TRBV2 and TRBJ1-4, is EPEVTQTPSHQVTQMGQEVILRCVPISNHLYFYWYRQILGQKVEFLVSFYNNEISEKSEIFDDQFSVERPDGSNFTLKIRSTKLEDSAMYFCAGRGDFNEKLFFGSGTQLSVL.

CDR3 residues: CASSPPQGLGGNQPQHF. The CDR3 DNA is TGTGCCAGCTCACCGCCACAGGGGCTTGGAGGCAATCAGCCCCAGCATTTT. This chain connects TRBV18 to TRBJ1-5; 7 positions agree with TRBD1. Germline CDR1 KGHSH, CDR2 LQKENI. This CDR3 is 17 amino acids long. Germline trimming cut 3 bases from V and 2 bases from J; bases unmatched to any gene: 10. Full variable domain (rest looked up from reference TRBV18 and TRBJ1-5): NAGVMQNPRHLVRRRGQEARLRCSPMKGHSHVYWYRQLPEEGLKFMVYLQKENIIDESGMPKERFSAEFPKEGPSILRIQQVVRGDSAAYFCASSPPQGLGGNQPQHFGDGTRLSIL.

The chain couples TRBV28 to TRBJ2-2, with 7 nucleotides matching TRBD2. Germline trimming cut 6 bases from V and 3 bases from J; bases unmatched to any gene: 1. This CDR3 is 13 amino acids long. The germline gives CDR1 MDHEN, CDR2 SYDVKM. The CDR3 reads CASRREDTGELFF. CDR3 nucleotide sequence: TGTGCCAGCAGACGGGAGGACACCGGGGAGCTGTTTTTT.

This clone was counted once. The genes are TRBV19 and TRBJ1-5, with TRBD1 identical over 7 bases. This CDR3 is 15 amino acids long. J gave up 6 bases and V 8 bases, and 13 bases lay outside the gene matches. Germline V lookup: CDR1 LNHDA, CDR2 SQIVND (reference sequence). The CDR3 DNA sequence: TGTGCCAGTGCCCTCCTCGAGGGGGCAGGTCAGCCCCAGCATTTT. As protein: CASALLEGAGQPQHF.

This clone is a singleton in its sample. This rearrangement joins TRBV5-1 to TRBJ1-1; D is possibly TRBD1 (5 bases). This CDR3 spans 15 amino acids. The V end was cut by 0 bases, the J end by 0 bases, with 9 bases between. Germline lookup yields CDR1 SGHRS and CDR2 YFSETQ. DNA for the CDR3: TGCGCCAGCAGCTTGGCAGGGACTCTGAACACTGAAGCTTTCTTT. Encoded protein: CASSLAGTLNTEAFF.

The chain uses TRBV6-1 and TRBJ1-5; 9 nucleotides match TRBD1. Unmatched junction bases numbered 7, after V lost 6 bases and J lost 4 bases. Germline-derived CDR1 and CDR2 are MNHNS and SASEGT. The CDR3 sequence is 15 residues long. CDR3 sequence: CASRPGTGRNQPQHF. In nucleotides, the CDR3 is TGTGCCAGCAGGCCTGGGACAGGGAGAAATCAGCCCCAGCATTTT.

The chain employs TRBV5-1 and TRBJ2-7; 7 nucleotides agree with TRBD1. V lost 4 bases and J lost 3; bases outside the gene matches: 7. The CDR3 runs to 14 residues. CDR1 is SGHRS and CDR2 is YFSETQ in the germline V gene. The CDR3 sequence is CASSQLTGNYEQYF. The CDR3 DNA reads TGCGCCAGCAGCCAACTGACAGGGAACTACGAGCAGTACTTC.

This chain joins TRBV9 and TRBJ2-3, with 13 positions matching TRBD2. The germline CDR1 and CDR2 sequences are SGDLS and YYNGEE. This CDR3 comprises 14 residues. Trimming cost V 8 bases and J 7 bases; bases outside gene matches: 7. The CDR3 region is CASSGTSGVNTQYF. Written as DNA, the CDR3 is TGTGCCAGTTCCGGGACTAGCGGGGTAAATACGCAGTATTTT.

This clone appeared once. The same CDR3 can be traced to other DNA sequences in this sample. The J gene is TRBJ2-1, the V gene TRBV6-1; the match to TRBD1 covers 9 bases. The CDR3 is made up of 14 amino acids. Germline lookup yields CDR1 MNHNS and CDR2 SASEGT. J was trimmed by 10 bases and V by 8 bases; bases with no gene match: 12. The CDR3 DNA sequence: TGTGCCAGCCGCAGGAGTCCGACAGGGGGGGAGCAGTTCTTC. Protein: CASRRSPTGGEQFF.

In its sample, this clone was seen a few times. The chain uses TRBV9 and TRBJ1-2, with D maybe TRBD1 (5 bases). The V end was cut by 7 bases, the J end by 4 bases, with 8 bases between. The germline gives CDR1 SGDLS, CDR2 YYNGEE. CDR3 length: 11 amino acids. CDR3 nucleotides: TGTGCCAGCGATGGGGCCTATGGCTACACCTTC. It translates to CASDGAYGYTF.

The chain couples TRBV27 to TRBJ2-7; D uncertain. Looked up from germline, CDR1 is MNHEY and CDR2 is SMNVEV (reference sequence). CDR3 length: 11 residues. The ends were cut back, 8 bases at V and 4 bases at J, with 9 bases in the middle. The CDR3 sequence: CASFDGYEQYF. CDR3 bases: TGTGCCAGCTTCGACGGGTACGAGCAGTACTTC.

The chain recombines TRBV19 with TRBJ2-7; 8 positions match TRBD1. Germline CDR1 reads LNHDA; CDR2 reads SQIVND (reference sequence). CDR3 length: 14 amino acids. V lost 5 bases and J lost 5; bases outside the gene matches: 8. CDR3 protein: CASSGRDRYHEQYF. CDR3 nucleotide sequence: TGTGCCAGTAGTGGCCGGGACAGGTATCACGAGCAGTACTTC.

The chain recombines TRBV5-1 with TRBJ2-5; D unresolved. V dropped 1 base and J dropped 2 bases, with 6 bases sitting between them. The germline CDR1 and CDR2 sequences are SGHRS and YFSETQ. This CDR3 contains 13 residues. CDR3 loop: CASSLLGQETQYF. The CDR3 nucleotides read TGCGCCAGCAGCTTGCTAGGTCAAGAGACCCAGTACTTC.

V and J are TRBV2 and TRBJ2-2; D is ambiguous. The CDR3 sequence is 15 residues long. Looked up from germline, CDR1 is SNHLY and CDR2 is FYNNEI. V was shortened by 8 bases and J by 0 bases, with 13 bases between the two germline ends. CDR3 protein: CASVGRSSNTGELFF. The CDR3 DNA reads TGTGCCAGCGTCGGAAGGAGCTCGAACACCGGGGAGCTGTTTTTT.

V is TRBV5-1 and J is TRBJ1-6, with a possible D match to TRBD1 (5 bases). Germline CDR1 reads SGHRS; CDR2 reads YFSETQ. The V end lost 7 bases, the J end lost 8 bases, and 16 bases lay between the germline ends. This CDR3 is 14 amino acids long. This chain's CDR3 is CASRERGRYSPLHF. The CDR3 coding sequence is TGCGCCAGCCGGGAGAGGGGAAGATATTCACCCCTCCACTTT.

This chain joins TRBV5-6 and TRBJ2-1; D remains ambiguous. The germline V gene encodes CDR1 SGHDT and CDR2 YYEEEE. The CDR3 has 15 residues. With 0 bases removed from V and 1 base from J, the gap between germline ends came to 8 bases. CDR3 sequence: CASSLGSLSYNEQFF. DNA for the CDR3: TGTGCCAGCAGCTTGGGTTCACTTTCCTACAATGAGCAGTTCTTC.

J is TRBJ2-7 and V is TRBV5-4; 8 bases agree with TRBD1. This CDR3 region has 14 residues. V trimming: 3 bases; J trimming: 5 bases; junction bases outside the gene matches: 7. Germline CDR1 and CDR2: SGHNT and YYREEE (reference sequence). CDR3 protein: CASSSQGAENEQYF. In DNA, the CDR3 is TGTGCCAGCAGCTCCCAGGGGGCGGAAAACGAGCAGTACTTC.

The V gene is TRBV2, the J gene TRBJ1-1; 7 bases are shared with TRBD1. The CDR3 contains 12 residues. Trimming at V came to 6 bases and at J to 7 bases, leaving 5 bases not matched to a gene. CDR1 is SNHLY and CDR2 is FYNNEI in the germline V gene. CDR3 DNA: TGTGCCAGCAGCGAGGGACAGTTTGAAGCTTTCTTT. Its protein product is CASSEGQFEAFF. The entire variable domain, with the rest obtained from reference TRBV2 and TRBJ1-1, is as follows: EPEVTQTPSHQVTQMGQEVILRCVPISNHLYFYWYRQILGQKVEFLVSFYNNEISEKSEIFDDQFSVERPDGSNFTLKIRSTKLEDSAMYFCASSEGQFEAFFGQGTRLTVV.

The chain carries TRBV2 and TRBJ2-3; TRBD1 matches at 10 bases. The CDR3 is 13 residues long. CDR1 is SNHLY, CDR2 FYNNEI, per germline. J gave up 6 bases and V 7 bases, and 4 bases lay outside the gene matches. CDR3 in DNA: TGTGCCAGCACCGGGACAGGGGCGGATACGCAGTATTTT. This translates into CASTGTGADTQYF.

Only one count was recorded for this clone. This rearrangement joins TRBV28 to TRBJ1-4; D is possibly TRBD1 (6 bases). This CDR3 has 16 amino acids. Trimming stripped 5 bases from V and 2 bases from J, with 15 bases between. Germline V gene data show CDR1 as MDHEN and CDR2 as SYDVKM. The CDR3 sequence is CASSPPYRDTNEKLFF. CDR3 DNA: TGTGCCAGCAGTCCCCCATACAGGGATACTAATGAAAAACTGTTTTTT.

V is TRBV5-1 and J is TRBJ1-4, with TRBD1 as a possible D gene (6 bases). Germline loops: CDR1 SGHRS, CDR2 YFSETQ. This CDR3 has 16 amino acids. V lost 3 bases and J 5 bases, leaving 17 bases between the germline ends. CDR3 in DNA: TGCGCCAGCAGCTCCTCTCCGGCGACAGGAAATGAAAAACTGTTTTTT. It translates to CASSSSPATGNEKLFF.

The chain carries TRBV19 and TRBJ2-7, with 7 bases identical to TRBD1. CDR3 length: 13 residues. Germline CDR1 and CDR2: LNHDA and SQIVND (reference sequence). Germline trimming cut 1 base from V and 6 bases from J; bases unmatched to any gene: 3. The DNA of the CDR3 is TGTGCCAGTAGTATAGTGAGGGACAGCGAGCAGTACTTC. Translation: CASSIVRDSEQYF.

This chain joins TRBV28 and TRBJ2-3; 7 bases fit TRBD1. The CDR3 consists of 14 residues. Per the germline V gene, CDR1 is MDHEN and CDR2 is SYDVKM. Trimming removed 5 bases from V and 6 bases from J; junction bases left unmatched: 8. As DNA, the CDR3 is TGTGCCAGCAGTACGGGACAGAGAAGGGATACGCAGTATTTT. Protein sequence: CASSTGQRRDTQYF. Filled out from reference TRBV28 and TRBJ2-3, the complete variable domain reads DVKVTQSSRYLVKRTGEKVFLECVQDMDHENMFWYRQDPGLGLRLIYFSYDVKMKEKGDIPEGYSVSREKKERFSLILESASTNQTSMYLCASSTGQRRDTQYFGPGTRLTVL.

As concerns this clone: The germline gene is not matched at one end of the junction; a read error may be the cause. Additional DNA sequences in this sample encode the identical CDR3. The chain combines TRBV5-4 with TRBJ1-1; D may be TRBD1 (5 bases). Per germline, CDR1 SGHNT and CDR2 YYREEE (reference sequence). This CDR3 is 15 amino acids long. For the CDR3, the DNA is TGCGCCAGCAGCTTGGCCAAGGGGTCGAACACTGAAGCTTTCTTT. It specifies CASSLAKGSNTEAFF. Looking up the rest from reference TRBV5-4 and TRBJ1-1 gives the full variable domain: ETGVTQSPTHLIKTRGQQVTLRCSSQSGHNTVSWYQQALGQGPQFIFQYYREEENGRGNFPPRFSGLQFPNYSSELNVNALELDDSALYLCASSLAKGSNTEAFFGQGTRLTVV.

The rearrangement links TRBV19 to TRBJ2-5; maybe TRBD1 (6 bases). Per the germline V gene, CDR1 is LNHDA and CDR2 is SQIVND (reference sequence). CDR3 length equals 14 residues. V gave up 0 bases and J gave up 4 bases, with 9 bases separating them. CDR3 coding DNA: TGTGCCAGTAGTATAGATGGGGGCAGAGAGACCCAGTACTTC. This translates into CASSIDGGRETQYF.

This clone occurred once. V usage is TRBV28 and J usage is TRBJ1-5, with 10 bases identical to TRBD1. With V trimmed by 8 bases and J by 6 bases, 10 bases remained unmatched. This CDR3 has 15 residues. Germline V gene lookup returns CDR1 MDHEN and CDR2 SYDVKM. CDR3 nucleotide sequence: TGTGCCAGCGGGCGGGACAGGGGAAATGGTCAGCCCCAGCATTTT. This codes for CASGRDRGNGQPQHF.

This chain connects TRBV21-1 to TRBJ1-1; TRBD1, as called in the table, went unchecked against the DNA. TRBV21-1 is reported as a pseudogene. The CDR3 length is 12 residues. The CDR3 spells CASSRDSNEAFF. For the CDR3, the DNA is TGTGCCAGCAGCAGGGACAGTAATGAAGCTTTCTTT.

The chain carries TRBV7-3 and TRBJ1-6; possibly TRBD1 for D (6 bases). V was clipped by 1 base and J by 7 bases, with 11 bases between them. The CDR3 totals 15 residues. Germline CDR1 and CDR2: SGHTA and FQGTGA. The CDR3, as DNA: TGTGCCAGCAGCTTAAGCGGACAGCCAAATTCACCCCTCCACTTT. It translates to CASSLSGQPNSPLHF.

This chain joins TRBV4-1 and TRBJ2-3; tentative D call: TRBD1 (5 bases). Trimming left V 2 bases short and J 6 bases short, with 12 bases between. The CDR3 runs to 14 residues. The germline gives CDR1 MGHRA, CDR2 YSYEKL. The CDR3, as DNA: TGCGCCAGCAGCCAATACCCGCAGGGCGATACGCAGTATTTT. It specifies CASSQYPQGDTQYF.